This T cell receptor beta chain stems from a study of identifying expanded T cells in peripheral blood. Findings and limits, study-wide: Differentially abundant clones: 0.95 to 1.5 between replicates, 16.4 at roughly 13 days, more than 18 at four.

Worth noting for this clone: Its specificity is not known.

The assay was immunoSEQ multiplex PCR, and TCRdb's table has in-frame clones only and misses some. Of some 70,000 clones in the sample, 85% to 90% were seen once. Healthy donors had no documented immune events, such as infections, while sampled. The clonotype originates from a person aged 18 to 70 in good health. Material: blood.

CDR3 in amino acids: CASSPPGSAQYF. CDR3 nucleotides: TGTGCCAGCAGCCCCCCTGGTTCCGCGCAGTATTTT. The chain couples TRBV7-2 to TRBJ2-3; D is ambiguous. The V and J ends lost 5 bases and 10 bases respectively, with 13 bases between them. Germline values: CDR1 SGHTA, CDR2 FQGNSA. This CDR3 has 12 residues.